This TCR beta chain was captured in a study of T cells expressing NK-cell markers. Germline CDR1 and CDR2: MNHNS and SASEGT. The CDR3 is 16 amino acids. In generating TCR beta cDNA, 5'RACE template switching with UMIs was used. TCRdb re-called the 5' RACE reads and shows each CDR3 protein once, DNA omitted. This sample's table has 250,000 or so distinct CDR3 sequences. The rearrangement links TRBV6-1 to TRBJ2-2; absent DNA, TCRdb's TRBD2 call cannot be checked. This receptor was obtained from a woman between 18 and 75 years old in good health. The sample taken for sequencing was blood T cells: a sorted CD56 or NKG2C T cell subset, CD4+ or CD8+ T cells, or bulk PBMC T cells (not recorded which). This chain's CDR3 is CASHPKLAGGPGELFF.